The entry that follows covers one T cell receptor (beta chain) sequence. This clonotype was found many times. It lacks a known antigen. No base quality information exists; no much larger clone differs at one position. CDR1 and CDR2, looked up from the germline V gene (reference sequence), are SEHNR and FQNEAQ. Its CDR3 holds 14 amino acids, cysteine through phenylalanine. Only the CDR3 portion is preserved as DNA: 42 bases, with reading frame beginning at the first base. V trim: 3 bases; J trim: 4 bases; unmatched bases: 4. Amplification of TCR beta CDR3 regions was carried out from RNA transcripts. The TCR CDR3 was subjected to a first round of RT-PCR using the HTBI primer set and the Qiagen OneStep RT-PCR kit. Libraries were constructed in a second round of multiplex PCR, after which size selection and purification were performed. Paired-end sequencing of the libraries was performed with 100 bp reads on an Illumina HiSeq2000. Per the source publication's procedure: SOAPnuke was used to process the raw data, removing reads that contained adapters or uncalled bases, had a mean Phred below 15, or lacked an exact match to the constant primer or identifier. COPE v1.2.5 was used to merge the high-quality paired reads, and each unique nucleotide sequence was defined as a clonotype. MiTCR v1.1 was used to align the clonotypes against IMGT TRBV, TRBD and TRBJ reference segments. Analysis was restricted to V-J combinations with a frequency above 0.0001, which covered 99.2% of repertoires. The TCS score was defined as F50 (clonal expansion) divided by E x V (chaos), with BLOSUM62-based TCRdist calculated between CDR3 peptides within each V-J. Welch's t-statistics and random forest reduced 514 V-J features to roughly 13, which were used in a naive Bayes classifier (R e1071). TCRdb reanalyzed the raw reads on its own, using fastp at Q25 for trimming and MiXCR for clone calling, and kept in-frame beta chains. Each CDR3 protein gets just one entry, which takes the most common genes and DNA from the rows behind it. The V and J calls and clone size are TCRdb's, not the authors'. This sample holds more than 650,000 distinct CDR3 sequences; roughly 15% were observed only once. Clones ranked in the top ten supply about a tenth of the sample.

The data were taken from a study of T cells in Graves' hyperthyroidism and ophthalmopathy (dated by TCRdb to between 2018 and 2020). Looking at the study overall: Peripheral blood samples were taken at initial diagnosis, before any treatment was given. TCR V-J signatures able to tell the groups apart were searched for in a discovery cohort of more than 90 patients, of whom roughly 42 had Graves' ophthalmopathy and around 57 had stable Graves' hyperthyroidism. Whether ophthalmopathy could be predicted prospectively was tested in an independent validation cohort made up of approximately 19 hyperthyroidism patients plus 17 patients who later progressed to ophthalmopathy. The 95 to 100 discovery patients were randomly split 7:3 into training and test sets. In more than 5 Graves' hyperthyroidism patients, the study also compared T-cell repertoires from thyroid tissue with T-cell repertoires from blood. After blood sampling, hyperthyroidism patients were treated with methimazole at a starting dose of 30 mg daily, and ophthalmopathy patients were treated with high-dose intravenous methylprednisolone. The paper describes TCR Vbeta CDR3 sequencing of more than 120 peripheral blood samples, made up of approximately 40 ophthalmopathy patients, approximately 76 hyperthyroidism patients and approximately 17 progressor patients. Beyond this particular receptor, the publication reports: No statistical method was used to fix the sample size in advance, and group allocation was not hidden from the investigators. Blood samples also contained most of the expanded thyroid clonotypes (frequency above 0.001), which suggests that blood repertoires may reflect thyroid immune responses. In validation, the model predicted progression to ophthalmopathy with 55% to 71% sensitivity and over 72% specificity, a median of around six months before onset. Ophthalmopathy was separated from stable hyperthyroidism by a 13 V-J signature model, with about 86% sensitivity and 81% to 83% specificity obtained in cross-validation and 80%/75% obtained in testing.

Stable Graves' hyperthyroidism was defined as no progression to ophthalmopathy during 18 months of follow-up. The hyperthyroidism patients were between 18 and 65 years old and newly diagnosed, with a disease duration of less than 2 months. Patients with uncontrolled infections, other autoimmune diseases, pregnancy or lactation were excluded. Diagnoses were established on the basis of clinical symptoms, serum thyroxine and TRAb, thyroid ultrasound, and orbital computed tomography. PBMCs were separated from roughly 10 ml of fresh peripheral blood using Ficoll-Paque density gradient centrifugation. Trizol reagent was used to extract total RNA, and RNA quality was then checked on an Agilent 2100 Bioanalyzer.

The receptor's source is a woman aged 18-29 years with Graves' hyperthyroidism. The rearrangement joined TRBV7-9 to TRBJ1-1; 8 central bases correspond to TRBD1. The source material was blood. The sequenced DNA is TGTGCCAGCAGCTTCGGGACAGGACTCACTGAAGCTTTCTTT. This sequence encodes CASSFGTGLTEAFF.